Shown below are 26 T cell receptor beta chains from a single sample sequenced in a study of blood T cell repertoires in COVID-19. Assay: immunoSEQ multiplex PCR; the TCRdb copy retains only in-frame clones and omits some. Of about 97,000 clones listed, roughly nine tenths were seen once; the top ten hold roughly 17%. Specimen: peripheral blood. These receptors originate from a man in his fifties with acute or convalescent COVID-19.

The chain recombines TRBV18 with TRBJ1-5; the D gene is possibly TRBD1 (5 bases). The CDR3 contains 15 residues. V was trimmed by 2 bases and J by 5 bases, leaving 13 bases between them. Per the germline V gene, CDR1 is KGHSH and CDR2 is LQKENI. The CDR3 spells CASSPGGWYDQPQHF. The CDR3 DNA reads TGTGCCAGCTCACCAGGGGGGTGGTATGATCAGCCCCAGCATTTT.

The chain recombines TRBV6-6 with TRBJ2-1; D might be TRBD1 (5 bases). Germline values: CDR1 MNHNY, CDR2 SVGAGI (reference sequence). Trimming removed 3 bases from V and 0 bases from J, with 9 bases in between. This CDR3 has 15 amino acids. The CDR3 loop reads CASSYDRSSYNEQFF. The CDR3 nucleotides read TGTGCCAGCAGTTATGACAGAAGCTCCTACAATGAGCAGTTCTTC.

The genes are TRBV5-8 and TRBJ1-5; no definite D call. CDR1 is SGHTS, CDR2 YDEGEE, per germline. The CDR3 covers 14 residues. V gave up 0 bases and J gave up 7 bases, with 11 bases separating them. The CDR3 DNA reads as TGTGCCAGCAGCTTGGGTCTGGGGAGGCAGCCCCAGCATTTT. Translation: CASSLGLGRQPQHF.

This rearrangement joins TRBV18 to TRBJ1-1; D possibly corresponds to TRBD1 (6 bases). Trimming took off 3 bases at V and 5 bases at J, with 10 bases between the two ends. This CDR3 spans 13 amino acids. From germline, CDR1 is KGHSH and CDR2 LQKENI. The CDR3 nucleotides are TGTGCCAGCTCACCCAAAGGGGGAACTGAAGCTTTCTTT. It specifies CASSPKGGTEAFF.

This chain connects TRBV21-1 to TRBJ1-1; TRBD1, as called in the table, went unchecked against the DNA. TRBV21-1 is a listed pseudogene. The CDR3 is made up of 19 amino acids. This chain's CDR3 is CASSKEDSGQGLSNTEAFF. CDR3 sequence (DNA): TGTGCCAGCAGCAAAGAGGATAGCGGACAGGGGCTATCGAACACTGAAGCTTTCTTT.

The CDR3 region is CASSTTGYQPQHF. The CDR3 region has the DNA TGTGCCAGCAGTACGACAGGGTACCAGCCCCAGCATTTT. The chain employs TRBV28 and TRBJ1-5, with TRBD1 matching over 7 bases. There are 13 residues in the CDR3. V shed 5 bases and J 7 bases; nucleotides not matched to a gene: 5. The germline CDR1 and CDR2 sequences are MDHEN and SYDVKM.

V and J are TRBV5-4 and TRBJ1-6; TRBD1 matches at 8 bases. J lost 8 bases, V lost 4 bases, and 8 bases had no gene match. The CDR3 has 15 amino acids. CDR1 and CDR2 (germline): SGHNT, YYREEE (reference sequence). This CDR3 reads CASSRGTGQDSPLHF. CDR3 DNA: TGTGCCAGCAGCCGTGGGACAGGCCAAGATTCACCCCTCCACTTT.

The chain recombines TRBV11-3 with TRBJ2-1; 10 bases line up with TRBD2. With V trimmed by 5 bases and J by 10 bases, 11 bases remained unmatched. The V gene's germline CDR1 is SGHNT and CDR2 YENEEA. The CDR3 is 15 amino acids. CDR3 protein: CASSPHSGGAWEQFF. The CDR3, as DNA: TGTGCCAGCAGCCCCCACAGCGGGGGGGCCTGGGAGCAGTTCTTC.

V is TRBV27 and J is TRBJ1-1; 8 nucleotides line up with TRBD1. V lost 5 bases, J lost 11 bases, and 7 bases stayed unmatched. From germline, CDR1 is MNHEY and CDR2 SMNVEV (reference sequence). The CDR3 runs 12 residues. CDR3 bases: TGTGCCAGCAGTCCTCAGACAGGGGCGGCTTTCTTT. Residues: CASSPQTGAAFF.

V gene TRBV3-1 (or the pseudogene TRBV3-2) combines with J gene TRBJ2-5, with TRBD2 matching over 9 bases. Per the germline V gene, CDR1 is LGHDT and CDR2 is YNNKEL (reference sequence). V was clipped by 5 bases and J by 5 bases; unmatched bases: 9. CDR3 size: 15 residues. CDR3 amino acids: CASSAQAGGRETQYF. Written as DNA, the CDR3 is TGTGCCAGCAGCGCCCAAGCGGGGGGACGGGAGACCCAGTACTTC.

V usage is TRBV3-1 (or the pseudogene TRBV3-2) and J usage is TRBJ1-1; D may be TRBD1 (6 bases). The germline CDR1 and CDR2 sequences are LGHDT and YNNKEL (reference sequence). V was shortened by 4 bases and J by 0 bases, with 12 bases between the two germline ends. CDR3 length: 15 amino acids. The CDR3 sequence is CASSPPGQLNTEAFF. DNA of the CDR3: TGTGCCAGCAGCCCGCCCGGACAGTTGAACACTGAAGCTTTCTTT.

This clone has a single count. The chain couples TRBV6-1 to TRBJ1-5; tentatively, D is TRBD1 (5 bases). This CDR3 has 15 amino acids. Germline assignment: CDR1 MNHNS and CDR2 SASEGT. V lost 3 bases to trimming and J lost 1 base, with 10 bases between them. CDR3 DNA sequence: TGTGCCAGCAGTGAGGTTGACAGAAGCAATCAGCCCCAGCATTTT. It codes for CASSEVDRSNQPQHF.

V usage is TRBV18 and J usage is TRBJ1-6; 8 bases line up with TRBD1. CDR3 length: 18 amino acids. V trimming: 6 bases; J trimming: 9 bases; junction bases outside the gene matches: 19. Per the germline V gene, CDR1 is KGHSH and CDR2 is LQKENI. The CDR3 loop reads CASSPFSSGGLFGSPLHF. The CDR3 coding sequence is TGTGCCAGCTCCCCGTTCAGTTCAGGGGGCCTTTTCGGTTCACCCCTCCACTTT.

This chain uses TRBV7-9 with TRBJ2-5; D is perhaps TRBD2 (5 bases). V was clipped by 4 bases and J by 2 bases, with 11 bases between them. In germline, CDR1 is SEHNR, CDR2 FQNEAQ (reference sequence). There are 14 residues in the CDR3. The CDR3 DNA reads as TGTGCCAGCAGCTCCCCCGGGATTCAAGAGACCCAGTACTTC. As protein: CASSSPGIQETQYF.

The CDR3 coding sequence is TGTGCCAGCAGCGCGGGACCTAGCTCCTACAATGAGCAGTTCTTC. Translating gives CASSAGPSSYNEQFF. The V and J genes are TRBV5-6 and TRBJ2-1; possible D gene TRBD2, 6 bases. This CDR3 region has 15 residues. V was shortened by 4 bases and J by 0 bases, with 11 bases between the two germline ends. Germline V gene data show CDR1 as SGHDT and CDR2 as YYEEEE.

The chain is built from TRBV7-8 and TRBJ1-1, with D possibly matching TRBD1 (5 bases). V was pared by 8 bases and J by 1 base, with 5 bases between. CDR3 length: 11 residues. Germline V gene data show CDR1 as SGHVS and CDR2 as FQNEAQ. Here the CDR3 DNA reads TGTGCCAGCGGACAGAACACTGAAGCTTTCTTT. Protein product: CASGQNTEAFF.

This clone occurred once. The V call is TRBV18, the J call TRBJ1-5; 9 bases are a match to TRBD1. This CDR3 is 19 amino acids long. CDR1 KGHSH and CDR2 LQKENI come from the germline V gene. V shed 2 bases and J 3 bases; nucleotides not matched to a gene: 14. This CDR3 reads CASSPSSGTGTGNNQPQHF. The CDR3, as DNA: TGTGCCAGCTCACCATCATCGGGGACCGGGACAGGGAACAATCAGCCCCAGCATTTT.

V and J are TRBV6-5 and TRBJ2-1; 7 nucleotides align to TRBD2. V was clipped by 2 bases and J by 15 bases; unmatched bases: 7. The germline CDR1 and CDR2 sequences are MNHEY and SVGAGI. The CDR3 covers 12 residues. CDR3 in amino acids: CASSYGGVQWFF. In DNA form, the CDR3 reads TGTGCCAGCAGTTACGGGGGGGTCCAGTGGTTCTTC.

The chain links TRBV11-2 to TRBJ1-5; D might be TRBD1 (5 bases). The V end lost 5 bases, the J end lost 1 base, and 12 bases lay between the germline ends. CDR3 length: 15 amino acids. Germline-derived CDR1 and CDR2 are SGHAT and FQNNGV. Here the CDR3 DNA reads TGTGCCAGCAGCCGGGGGGATGTAAGCAATCAGCCCCAGCATTTT. It yields the protein CASSRGDVSNQPQHF.

There are a few counts of this clone. The rearrangement joins TRBV19 to TRBJ1-4, with 12 bases that match TRBD1. Trimming at V came to 0 bases and at J to 8 bases, leaving 19 bases not matched to a gene. This CDR3 contains 21 residues. The germline CDR1 and CDR2 sequences are LNHDA and SQIVND (reference sequence). The CDR3, as DNA: TGTGCCAGTAGTATAGACCCCCGGGACAGGGGGCGCACGGAGGTTGGAGAAAAACTGTTTTTT. This gives the protein CASSIDPRDRGRTEVGEKLFF.

The genes are TRBV11-2 and TRBJ1-5; 9 bases fit TRBD1. Trimming cost V 3 bases and J 9 bases; bases outside gene matches: 6. CDR1 and CDR2 (germline): SGHAT, FQNNGV. The CDR3 is made up of 14 amino acids. As DNA, the CDR3 is TGTGCCAGCAGCTTGGCGGGACAGGGTGGGCCCCAGCATTTT. This gives the protein CASSLAGQGGPQHF. The whole variable domain, filled in from reference TRBV11-2 and TRBJ1-5, reads EAGVAQSPRYKIIEKRQSVAFWCNPISGHATLYWYQQILGQGPKLLIQFQNNGVVDDSQLPKDRFSAERLKGVDSTLKIQPAKLEDSAVYLCASSLAGQGGPQHFGDGTRLSIL.

The J gene is TRBJ1-5, the V gene TRBV27; D may be TRBD1 (5 bases). The CDR3 extends over 13 amino acids. From germline, CDR1 is MNHEY and CDR2 SMNVEV (reference sequence). Trimming left V 6 bases short and J 3 bases short, with 9 bases between. The CDR3 spells CASSRQNNQPQHF. CDR3 coding DNA: TGTGCCAGCAGCCGACAGAACAATCAGCCCCAGCATTTT.

V usage is TRBV27 and J usage is TRBJ2-2, with TRBD2 identical over 11 bases. CDR3 length equals 18 residues. The V segment lost 5 bases and the J segment 0 bases; nucleotides outside the gene matches: 8. Germline V gives CDR1 MNHEY, CDR2 SMNVEV (reference sequence). This chain's CDR3 is CASSQGLAGYANTGELFF. CDR3 sequence (DNA): TGTGCCAGCAGTCAAGGACTAGCGGGCTACGCGAACACCGGGGAGCTGTTTTTT.

This clone was observed a few times. V usage is TRBV9 and J usage is TRBJ1-1; 9 nucleotides align to TRBD1. Germline V gives CDR1 SGDLS, CDR2 YYNGEE. The V and J ends lost 2 bases and 1 base, in that order; junction bases with no gene match: 3. The CDR3 is 15 amino acids. DNA for the CDR3: TGTGCCAGCAGCGTGGGGACAGGGTCGAACACTGAAGCTTTCTTT. Residues: CASSVGTGSNTEAFF.

The rearrangement uses TRBV7-2 and TRBJ1-3; D may be TRBD1 (5 bases). The germline V and J ends were trimmed by 2 bases and 2 bases, with 7 bases remaining between them. CDR3 length equals 14 residues. Germline CDR1 SGHTA, CDR2 FQGNSA. The CDR3 reads CASSLQGTGNTIYF. The DNA of the CDR3 is TGTGCCAGCAGCTTACAGGGTACTGGAAACACCATATATTTT.

The chain links TRBV6-5 to TRBJ1-5; D gene unclear. The germline V and J ends were trimmed by 4 bases and 4 bases, with 8 bases remaining between them. The CDR3 covers 13 residues. Germline V gene lookup returns CDR1 MNHEY and CDR2 SVGAGI. CDR3 sequence (DNA): TGTGCCAGCAGTTCTTCACTTAATCAGCCCCAGCATTTT. Residues: CASSSSLNQPQHF.